These 29 T cell receptor beta chains originate from one sample sequenced in a study of T cells in pancreatic ductal adenocarcinoma (TCRdb year 2017). The pancreatic ductal adenocarcinoma patients who were selected had gone through surgery without receiving any neoadjuvant therapy. Libraries were made using the immunoSEQ multiplex PCR assay. TCRdb provides this immuneACCESS table in a form limited to in-frame rearrangements. Some clones are lacking; in checked studies, under half of them reflect an unresolved V gene, and why the rest are absent is not known. This sample gives more than 25,000 clones in total; more than 90% of them show up just once. Less than 2.5% of the sample belongs to the ten largest clones. The source material was PBMCs. These receptors all come from a human donor with pancreatic ductal adenocarcinoma.

The J gene is TRBJ2-1, the V gene TRBV2; TRBD1 matches 9 bases. CDR3 length: 14 residues. V was pared by 7 bases and J by 6 bases, with 7 bases of the junction left unmatched. Germline values: CDR1 SNHLY, CDR2 FYNNEI. The CDR3 loop is CASNTGGIFNEQFF. Written as DNA, the CDR3 is TGTGCCAGCAACACAGGGGGCATTTTCAATGAGCAGTTCTTC. The full variable domain, completed using reference TRBV2 and TRBJ2-1, is EPEVTQTPSHQVTQMGQEVILRCVPISNHLYFYWYRQILGQKVEFLVSFYNNEISEKSEIFDDQFSVERPDGSNFTLKIRSTKLEDSAMYFCASNTGGIFNEQFFGPGTRLTVL.

To note about this clone: Other DNA sequences in this sample translate to the same CDR3. The gene calls are TRBV7-2 and TRBJ2-4; maybe TRBD1 (6 bases). Between the trimmed V and J ends, which lost 6 bases and 0 bases, there was a span of 12 bases. CDR3 size: 15 residues. Germline CDR1 reads SGHTA; CDR2 reads FQGNSA. The CDR3 nucleotides are TGTGCCAGCAGACCTCCAGGGGTAGCCAAAAACATTCAGTACTTC. Amino acids: CASRPPGVAKNIQYF.

This clone came up a few times. The rearrangement links TRBV7-9 to TRBJ2-7; D gene ambiguous. Germline V gene lookup returns CDR1 SEHNR and CDR2 FQNEAQ (reference sequence). The V end was cut by 3 bases, the J end by 3 bases, with 3 bases between. CDR3 length: 11 amino acids. In nucleotides, the CDR3 is TGTGCCAGCAGCTTGGACTACGAGCAGTACTTC. Residues: CASSLDYEQYF.

This rearrangement joins TRBV28 to TRBJ2-4; 7 bases line up with TRBD2. The V segment lost 2 bases and the J segment 9 bases; nucleotides outside the gene matches: 4. The germline V gene encodes CDR1 MDHEN and CDR2 SYDVKM. This CDR3 has 13 residues. This CDR3 reads CASSLLAVAIQYF. CDR3 in DNA: TGTGCCAGCAGTTTACTAGCGGTCGCCATTCAGTACTTC.

The rearrangement joins TRBV6-5 to TRBJ1-2, with D tentatively TRBD1 (6 bases). V was clipped by 2 bases and J by 3 bases, with 13 bases between them. This CDR3 region has 15 residues. Germline lookup yields CDR1 MNHEY and CDR2 SVGAGI. The CDR3 spells CASSYETGWHYGYTF. CDR3 nucleotides: TGTGCCAGCAGTTACGAGACAGGCTGGCACTATGGCTACACCTTC.

This chain's CDR3 is CASSLGSASGLTYEQYF. The CDR3 DNA follows: TGTGCCAGCAGCTTAGGAAGTGCCAGCGGGCTTACCTACGAGCAGTACTTC. This chain connects TRBV7-9 to TRBJ2-7, with D possibly TRBD2 on 6 matching bases. The CDR3 spans 17 residues. V was shortened by 1 base and J by 2 bases, with 18 bases between the two germline ends. Per germline, CDR1 SEHNR and CDR2 FQNEAQ (reference sequence). Complete variable domain (other parts from reference TRBV7-9 and TRBJ2-7): DTGVSQNPRHKITKRGQNVTFRCDPISEHNRLYWYRQTLGQGPEFLTYFQNEAQLEKSRLLSDRFSAERPKGSFSTLEIQRTEQGDSAMYLCASSLGSASGLTYEQYFGPGTRLTVT.

J is TRBJ1-5 and V is TRBV27; 7 nucleotides agree with TRBD1. The CDR3 length is 13 residues. Germline V gene data show CDR1 as MNHEY and CDR2 as SMNVEV (reference sequence). V gave up 5 bases and J gave up 6 bases; unmatched junction bases: 4. The CDR3: CASSTYRGQPQHF. For the CDR3, the DNA is TGTGCCAGCAGTACGTACAGGGGTCAGCCCCAGCATTTT.

This clone was counted a single time. The gene calls are TRBV18 and TRBJ2-1, with 7 positions matching TRBD2. The germline V gene has CDR1 KGHSH and CDR2 LQKENI. Trimming cost V 5 bases and J 9 bases; bases outside gene matches: 4. CDR3 length: 12 residues. The CDR3 sequence is CASSELATEQFF. In DNA, the CDR3 is TGTGCCAGCTCAGAACTAGCGACTGAGCAGTTCTTC.

This sequence joins TRBV11-2 and TRBJ2-5; 9 bases are shared with TRBD2. Germline loops: CDR1 SGHAT, CDR2 FQNNGV. The CDR3 is made up of 16 amino acids. V lost 1 base and J lost 5; bases outside the gene matches: 8. The CDR3 loop reads CASSLVPAGGGETQYF. DNA of the CDR3: TGTGCCAGCAGCTTAGTTCCAGCGGGAGGCGGTGAGACCCAGTACTTC.

The chain recombines TRBV7-6 with TRBJ2-5, with D uncertain. The CDR3 sequence is 12 residues long. Looked up from germline, CDR1 is SGHVS and CDR2 is FNYEAQ. The ends were cut back, 3 bases at V and 7 bases at J, with 9 bases in the middle. The CDR3 protein is CASSFYGVTQYF. The CDR3 DNA reads as TGTGCCAGCAGCTTCTATGGGGTGACCCAGTACTTC. Using reference TRBV7-6 and TRBJ2-5 for the parts outside the CDR3, the full variable domain is GAGVSQSPRYKVTKRGQDVALRCDPISGHVSLYWYRQALGQGPEFLTYFNYEAQQDKSGLPNDRFSAERPEGSISTLTIQRTEQRDSAMYRCASSFYGVTQYFGPGTRLLVL.

The rearrangement links TRBV10-3 to TRBJ2-7; 8 positions match TRBD1. After removal of 4 bases from V and 1 base from J, the junction contained 9 bases not matched to a gene. The CDR3 has 16 residues. Germline CDR1 reads ENHRY; CDR2 reads SYGVKD. DNA of the CDR3: TGTGCCATCAGTGGGCCCCGGGGACAGGCATCCTACGAGCAGTACTTC. Protein: CAISGPRGQASYEQYF.

The chain links TRBV18 to TRBJ1-1, with D tentatively TRBD1 (5 bases). CDR1 and CDR2 from the germline V gene are KGHSH and LQKENI. V lost 2 bases and J 2 bases, leaving 15 bases between the germline ends. The CDR3 extends over 16 amino acids. The CDR3 loop reads CASSPGQTYGNTEAFF. CDR3 DNA sequence: TGTGCCAGCTCACCAGGACAAACTTACGGTAACACTGAAGCTTTCTTT.

The chain links TRBV7-9 to TRBJ2-3; TRBD1 matches at 9 bases. CDR3 length: 16 residues. V shed 5 bases and J 1 base; nucleotides not matched to a gene: 7. Germline CDR1 and CDR2: SEHNR and FQNEAQ (reference sequence). For the CDR3, the DNA is TGTGCCAGCAGCCAAATTTGGGACAGGGGCACAGATACGCAGTATTTT. Translated: CASSQIWDRGTDTQYF.

For the CDR3, the DNA is TGTGCCAGCAGCTTAGCGAAGCACCCTGGGAGTCGATCCTACAATGAGCAGTTCTTC. It encodes CASSLAKHPGSRSYNEQFF. V and J are TRBV7-9 and TRBJ2-1; TRBD2 is a possible D gene (5 bases). Between the trimmed V and J ends, which lost 0 bases and 1 base, there was a span of 19 bases. The CDR3 totals 19 residues. The germline V gene has CDR1 SEHNR and CDR2 FQNEAQ (reference sequence).

The chain recombines TRBV6-5 with TRBJ2-2; D remains unclear. The germline V gene encodes CDR1 MNHEY and CDR2 SVGAGI. V lost 4 bases and J 1 base, leaving 7 bases between the germline ends. The CDR3 consists of 14 residues. CDR3 bases: TGTGCCAGCAGTTCAGGTCGGAACACCGGGGAGCTGTTTTTT. It specifies CASSSGRNTGELFF.

This sequence joins TRBV7-2 and TRBJ2-1, with 7 bases aligning to TRBD2. This CDR3 region has 18 residues. J gave up 9 bases and V 2 bases, and 19 bases lay outside the gene matches. The germline V gene has CDR1 SGHTA and CDR2 FQGNSA. In DNA form, the CDR3 reads TGTGCCAGCAGCTTACCAAAGGAAACGGGAGGCGCCCCGGGTGAGCAGTTCTTC. Its protein product is CASSLPKETGGAPGEQFF. Drawing the rest from reference TRBV7-2 and TRBJ2-1, the complete variable domain is GAGVSQSPSNKVTEKGKDVELRCDPISGHTALYWYRQSLGQGLEFLIYFQGNSAPDKSGLPSDRFSAERTGGSVSTLTIQRTQQEDSAVYLCASSLPKETGGAPGEQFFGPGTRLTVL.

V usage is TRBV7-9 and J usage is TRBJ2-7, with 12 bases lining up with TRBD2. The CDR3 consists of 17 residues. Trimming at V came to 1 base and at J to 4 bases, leaving 8 bases not matched to a gene. Germline loops: CDR1 SEHNR, CDR2 FQNEAQ (reference sequence). This chain's CDR3 is CASSLVRWTSGNYEQYF. For the CDR3, the DNA is TGTGCCAGCAGCTTAGTCCGCTGGACTAGCGGGAATTACGAGCAGTACTTC. Variable domain in full (rest from reference TRBV7-9 and TRBJ2-7): DTGVSQNPRHKITKRGQNVTFRCDPISEHNRLYWYRQTLGQGPEFLTYFQNEAQLEKSRLLSDRFSAERPKGSFSTLEIQRTEQGDSAMYLCASSLVRWTSGNYEQYFGPGTRLTVT.

This sequence joins TRBV28 and TRBJ2-4; TRBD1 might be the D (6 bases). CDR3 length equals 13 residues. The germline V gene encodes CDR1 MDHEN and CDR2 SYDVKM. V dropped 6 bases and J dropped 6 bases, with 12 bases sitting between them. CDR3 protein: CASRQGIGNIQYF. DNA of the CDR3: TGTGCCAGCAGACAGGGTATCGGAAACATTCAGTACTTC.

The chain couples TRBV7-2 to TRBJ2-3; 9 bases line up with TRBD2. This CDR3 spans 16 amino acids. CDR1 and CDR2 from the germline V gene are SGHTA and FQGNSA. Trimming at V came to 5 bases and at J to 5 bases, leaving 11 bases not matched to a gene. CDR3 region: CASSPSGGLARDTQYF. Written as DNA, the CDR3 is TGTGCCAGCAGCCCCAGCGGGGGGCTAGCGCGAGATACGCAGTATTTT.

The J gene is TRBJ2-2, the V gene TRBV5-1; TRBD2 matches at 10 bases. V trimming: 2 bases; J trimming: 0 bases; junction bases outside the gene matches: 4. CDR3 length: 17 residues. CDR1 is SGHRS and CDR2 is YFSETQ in the germline V gene. The CDR3 DNA is TGCGCCAGCAGCTTTCGTCTAGCGGGGGCGAACACCGGGGAGCTGTTTTTT. Protein product: CASSFRLAGANTGELFF. The whole variable domain, remainder taken from reference TRBV5-1 and TRBJ2-2, is KAGVTQTPRYLIKTRGQQVTLSCSPISGHRSVSWYQQTPGQGLQFLFEYFSETQRNKGNFPGRFSGRQFSNSRSEMNVSTLELGDSALYLCASSFRLAGANTGELFFGEGSRLTVL.

The chain couples TRBV7-2 to TRBJ1-1; a possible D gene is TRBD1 (5 bases). The germline CDR1 and CDR2 sequences are SGHTA and FQGNSA. This CDR3 has 14 amino acids. V lost 5 bases to trimming and J lost 0 bases, with 10 bases between them. In DNA, the CDR3 is TGTGCCAGCAGCGCGCTAGGGGTGAACACTGAAGCTTTCTTT. This translates into CASSALGVNTEAFF.

This rearrangement joins TRBV4-1 to TRBJ1-2; tentative D call: TRBD1 (5 bases). The germline CDR1 and CDR2 sequences are MGHRA and YSYEKL. V was clipped by 2 bases and J by 7 bases, with 20 bases between them. The CDR3 extends over 16 amino acids. The CDR3 DNA is TGCGCCAGCAGCCAATGGGGCATTGGGGCGCAGGGTGGCTACACCTTC. It encodes CASSQWGIGAQGGYTF.

This chain uses TRBV7-9 with TRBJ2-7; possibly TRBD1 or TRBD2 for D (6 bases each). Germline V gene data show CDR1 as SEHNR and CDR2 as FQNEAQ (reference sequence). Trimming cost V 7 bases and J 4 bases, with 11 bases left between them. The CDR3 is 12 residues long. The CDR3 loop is CASKGEAYEQYF. In nucleotides, the CDR3 is TGTGCCAGCAAGGGGGAGGCTTACGAGCAGTACTTC.

The chain carries TRBV30 and TRBJ2-1; D unclear. The CDR3 runs 11 residues. Trimming removed 5 bases from V and 10 bases from J, with 12 bases in between. The germline V gene encodes CDR1 GTSNPN and CDR2 SVGIG (reference sequence). CDR3 region: CAWGMAGEQFF. Here the CDR3 DNA reads TGTGCCTGGGGAATGGCTGGGGAGCAGTTCTTC. Based on the CDR3 plus reference TRBV30 and TRBJ2-1, the full variable domain is SQTIHQWPATLVQPVGSPLSLECTVEGTSNPNLYWYRQAAGRGLQLLFYSVGIGQISSEVPQNLSASRPQDRQFILSSKKLLLSDSGFYLCAWGMAGEQFFGPGTRLTVL.

This chain connects TRBV14 to TRBJ2-3; 7 bases agree with TRBD2. Looked up from germline, CDR1 is SGHDN and CDR2 is FVKESK. The trim removed 4 bases at V and 0 bases at J, leaving 7 bases unmatched. The CDR3 has 16 amino acids. In DNA, the CDR3 is TGTGCCAGCAGCCTCTCTAGCGGCCCAAGCACAGATACGCAGTATTTT. This translates into CASSLSSGPSTDTQYF. The entire variable domain, with the rest obtained from reference TRBV14 and TRBJ2-3, is as follows: EAGVTQFPSHSVIEKGQTVTLRCDPISGHDNLYWYRRVMGKEIKFLLHFVKESKQDESGMPNNRFLAERTGGTYSTLKVQPAELEDSGVYFCASSLSSGPSTDTQYFGPGTRLTVL.

The chain links TRBV10-3 to TRBJ2-6, with D hard to call. This CDR3 is 14 amino acids long. Germline V CDR1 and CDR2: ENHRY, SYGVKD. The ends were cut back, 2 bases at V and 4 bases at J, with 6 bases in the middle. Here the CDR3 DNA reads TGTGCCATCAGTGAGGGAACAGGGGCCAACGTCCTGACTTTC. This encodes CAISEGTGANVLTF.

A few counts support this clone. The chain has TRBV7-9 and TRBJ2-2; D gene ambiguous. This CDR3 is 14 amino acids long. The germline V and J ends were trimmed by 2 bases and 9 bases, with 13 bases remaining between them. CDR1 SEHNR and CDR2 FQNEAQ come from the germline V gene (reference sequence). The CDR3 nucleotides read TGTGCCAGCAGCTTACTCCCCCCACTAAGGGAGCTGTTTTTT. Translation gives CASSLLPPLRELFF.

J is TRBJ2-2 and V is TRBV13; 11 bases map to TRBD2. The CDR3 length is 16 residues. Germline assignment: CDR1 PRHDT and CDR2 FYEKMQ (reference sequence). V lost 0 bases to trimming and J lost 5 bases; unmatched junction nucleotides: 2. The CDR3 DNA sequence: TGTGCCAGCAGCTTAGGCCTAGCGGGAGGTACCGGGGAGCTGTTTTTT. Translation: CASSLGLAGGTGELFF.

The CDR3 loop is CASSVTGGHGYTF. For the CDR3, the DNA is TGTGCCAGCAGCGTAACGGGGGGGCATGGCTACACCTTC. The chain employs TRBV9 and TRBJ1-2, with D possibly matching TRBD1 (6 bases). V gave up 1 base and J gave up 6 bases, with 10 bases separating them. The CDR3 is 13 amino acids. Germline-derived CDR1 and CDR2 are SGDLS and YYNGEE. The complete variable domain, with remaining parts taken from reference TRBV9 and TRBJ1-2, reads DSGVTQTPKHLITATGQRVTLRCSPRSGDLSVYWYQQSLDQGLQFLIQYYNGEERAKGNILERFSAQQFPDLHSELNLSSLELGDSALYFCASSVTGGHGYTFGSGTRLTVV.